This passage covers 25 T cell receptor beta chains from one sample sequenced in a study of blood T cell repertoires in COVID-19. Assay used: immunoSEQ multiplex PCR; TCRdb lists only in-frame clones, some missing. The table includes 150,000 to 160,000 clones, approximately 83% detected once. Sequencing was carried out using peripheral blood. These receptors were collected from an older woman with COVID-19, enrolled during active disease.

Notes on this clone: The same CDR3 is also encoded by other DNA sequences in this sample. The chain uses TRBV3-1 (or the pseudogene TRBV3-2) and TRBJ1-1; D gene uncertain. The V and J ends lost 1 base and 0 bases respectively, with 9 bases between them. This CDR3 is built from 15 residues. The V gene's germline CDR1 is LGHDT and CDR2 YNNKEL (reference sequence). The CDR3 protein is CASSQGQVLNTEAFF. CDR3 nucleotides: TGTGCCAGCAGCCAAGGTCAGGTGTTGAACACTGAAGCTTTCTTT.

V is TRBV30 and J is TRBJ2-7; 13 bases match TRBD2. Trimming cost V 3 bases and J 1 base; bases outside gene matches: 3. CDR3 length equals 15 residues. Germline CDR1 and CDR2: GTSNPN and SVGIG (reference sequence). CDR3 nucleotides: TGTGCCTGGAGCTCGACTAGCGGGGGGTCCTACGAGCAGTACGTC. Its translation is CAWSSTSGGSYEQYV.

The chain has TRBV15 and TRBJ1-2; D is uncertain. Germline V gene data show CDR1 as LNHNV and CDR2 as YYDKDF (reference sequence). The V gene lost 3 bases and the J gene lost 8 bases, with 16 bases spanning the gap. The CDR3 is 14 residues long. In nucleotides, the CDR3 is TGTGCCACCAGCAGTGCCCTACCGAGAGGAGGCTACACCTTC. Translated, it gives CATSSALPRGGYTF. Looking up the rest from reference TRBV15 and TRBJ1-2 gives the full variable domain: DAMVIQNPRYQVTQFGKPVTLSCSQTLNHNVMYWYQQKSSQAPKLLFHYYDKDFNNEADTPDNFQSRRPNTSFCFLDIRSPGLGDTAMYLCATSSALPRGGYTFGSGTRLTVV.

The rearrangement links TRBV5-1 to TRBJ1-4, with 8 bases matching TRBD1. V dropped 4 bases and J dropped 3; count of bases not matched to a gene: 5. This CDR3 contains 15 residues. Germline V gene lookup returns CDR1 SGHRS and CDR2 YFSETQ. CDR3 nucleotides: TGCGCCAGCAGCAGGGACAGGAGGTCTAATGAAAAACTGTTTTTT. Residues: CASSRDRRSNEKLFF.

As regards this clone: Other DNA sequences in the sample encode the same CDR3. The chain employs TRBV2 and TRBJ2-5, with a weak D call TRBD2 (6 bases). The CDR3 spans 13 residues. Germline V CDR1 and CDR2: SNHLY, FYNNEI. The germline V and J ends were trimmed by 4 bases and 2 bases, with 8 bases remaining between them. Written as DNA, the CDR3 is TGTGCCAGCAGTGGAGGACTACAAGAGACCCAGTACTTC. It yields the protein CASSGGLQETQYF. The complete variable domain, with remaining parts taken from reference TRBV2 and TRBJ2-5, reads EPEVTQTPSHQVTQMGQEVILRCVPISNHLYFYWYRQILGQKVEFLVSFYNNEISEKSEIFDDQFSVERPDGSNFTLKIRSTKLEDSAMYFCASSGGLQETQYFGPGTRLLVL.

This clone appeared a single time. This chain connects TRBV19 to TRBJ1-4, with D perhaps TRBD1 (5 bases). V was pared by 7 bases and J by 8 bases, with 14 bases between. The length of the CDR3 is 13 residues. In germline, CDR1 is LNHDA, CDR2 SQIVND (reference sequence). In nucleotides, the CDR3 is TGTGCCAGTAATGCCCAGGGTAGAGAAAAACTGTTTTTT. It specifies CASNAQGREKLFF.

The J gene is TRBJ2-1, the V gene TRBV3-1 (or the pseudogene TRBV3-2), with TRBD2 as a possible D gene (7 bases). CDR3 length equals 15 residues. The germline V and J ends were trimmed by 4 bases and 7 bases, with 17 bases remaining between them. Germline V gene sequence: CDR1 LGHDT, CDR2 YNNKEL (reference sequence). CDR3 sequence reads: CASSPRGGGQNEQFF. In nucleotides, the CDR3 is TGTGCCAGCAGCCCCAGAGGGGGAGGGCAAAATGAGCAGTTCTTC.

The chain is built from TRBV5-4 and TRBJ2-2, with 8 bases lining up with TRBD1. Germline trimming cut 4 bases from V and 6 bases from J; bases unmatched to any gene: 14. Germline V lookup: CDR1 SGHNT, CDR2 YYREEE (reference sequence). The CDR3 sequence is 17 residues long. CDR3 loop: CASSAVTSGGTAGELFF. CDR3 sequence (DNA): TGTGCCAGCAGCGCAGTTACCTCAGGGGGCACGGCCGGGGAGCTGTTTTTT.

In its sample, this clone was seen once. This chain links TRBV7-9 with TRBJ2-6; maybe TRBD2 (6 bases). Per the germline V gene, CDR1 is SEHNR and CDR2 is FQNEAQ (reference sequence). The CDR3 has 15 residues. Between the trimmed V and J ends, which lost 2 bases and 2 bases, there was a span of 7 bases. As DNA, the CDR3 is TGTGCCAGCAGCTTAAGGAGGGCTGGGGCCAACGTCCTGACTTTC. This gives the protein CASSLRRAGANVLTF.

J is TRBJ2-5 and V is TRBV7-3, with TRBD2 matching over 12 bases. This CDR3 has 17 amino acids. Germline CDR1 SGHTA, CDR2 FQGTGA. The V gene end was trimmed by 4 bases and the J gene end by 1 base; junction bases not matched to a gene: 7. The CDR3 bases are TGTGCCAGCAGCTCCTTACCGGGACTAGCGGGCCAAGAGACCCAGTACTTC. This gives the protein CASSSLPGLAGQETQYF.

The genes are TRBV5-1 and TRBJ2-1, with 8 bases that match TRBD1. Trimming cost V 4 bases and J 7 bases; bases outside gene matches: 4. There are 13 residues in the CDR3. Germline-derived CDR1 and CDR2 are SGHRS and YFSETQ. CDR3 protein: CASSPDRANEQFF. The CDR3 DNA is TGCGCCAGCAGCCCGGACAGGGCGAATGAGCAGTTCTTC.

This clone was counted a few times. The V gene is TRBV11-2, the J gene TRBJ2-2, with 8 bases matching TRBD1. Germline V gene lookup returns CDR1 SGHAT and CDR2 FQNNGV. This CDR3 is 15 amino acids long. J was trimmed by 6 bases and V by 3 bases; bases with no gene match: 6. CDR3 DNA: TGTGCCAGCAGCTTCACCGGGACAGGCTCCGGGGAGCTGTTTTTT. It specifies CASSFTGTGSGELFF. Full variable domain (missing parts from reference TRBV11-2 and TRBJ2-2): EAGVAQSPRYKIIEKRQSVAFWCNPISGHATLYWYQQILGQGPKLLIQFQNNGVVDDSQLPKDRFSAERLKGVDSTLKIQPAKLEDSAVYLCASSFTGTGSGELFFGEGSRLTVL.

The gene calls are TRBV18 and TRBJ1-6, with 10 bases identical to TRBD1. This CDR3 has 14 residues. Trimming removed 2 bases from V and 10 bases from J; junction bases left unmatched: 2. The germline gives CDR1 KGHSH, CDR2 LQKENI. CDR3 sequence: CASSPGTGVSPLHF. The DNA for the CDR3 is TGTGCCAGCTCACCAGGGACAGGGGTCTCACCCCTCCACTTT. The full variable domain, its missing parts supplied by reference TRBV18 and TRBJ1-6, is NAGVMQNPRHLVRRRGQEARLRCSPMKGHSHVYWYRQLPEEGLKFMVYLQKENIIDESGMPKERFSAEFPKEGPSILRIQQVVRGDSAAYFCASSPGTGVSPLHFGNGTRLTVT.

About this clone: This sample also contains other DNA sequences that code for the same CDR3. The chain couples TRBV4-1 to TRBJ2-1; the match to TRBD2 covers 11 bases. The length of the CDR3 is 15 residues. V trimming: 1 base; J trimming: 7 bases; junction bases outside the gene matches: 3. Germline values: CDR1 MGHRA, CDR2 YSYEKL. The CDR3 DNA reads TGCGCCAGCAGCCAAGGACTAGCGGGGAGAAATGAGCAGTTCTTC. Translated, it gives CASSQGLAGRNEQFF.

This chain joins TRBV6-5 and TRBJ1-1; 8 bases align to TRBD1. The germline CDR1 and CDR2 sequences are MNHEY and SVGAGI. The length of the CDR3 is 14 residues. CDR3 nucleotides: TGTGCTACACAGGGACAGGACTTGAACACTGAAGCTTTCTTT. Encoded protein: CATQGQDLNTEAFF.

The rearrangement uses TRBV2 and TRBJ1-1, with TRBD1 identical over 7 bases. The CDR3 extends over 13 amino acids. CDR1 and CDR2 (germline): SNHLY, FYNNEI. V shed 6 bases, J shed 7 bases, and the junction held 8 bases outside the gene matches. The CDR3 region is CASRPRGTVEAFF. The CDR3 DNA follows: TGTGCCAGCAGGCCAAGAGGGACAGTTGAAGCTTTCTTT.

DNA for the CDR3: TGTGCCAGCTCACCCACGTTACAGGGTTCGGGGGCCAAAAACATTCAGTACTTC. Protein sequence: CASSPTLQGSGAKNIQYF. The J gene is TRBJ2-4, the V gene TRBV18, with D perhaps matching TRBD1 (6 bases). CDR3 length equals 18 residues. Trimming left V 3 bases short and J 1 base short, with 19 bases between. The V gene's germline CDR1 is KGHSH and CDR2 LQKENI.

The V gene is TRBV7-9, the J gene TRBJ1-1; D ambiguous. The V and J ends lost 1 base and 1 base respectively, with 13 bases between them. This CDR3 is 16 amino acids long. Germline V gene data show CDR1 as SEHNR and CDR2 as FQNEAQ (reference sequence). The CDR3 loop reads CASSLGAGLSNTEAFF. The DNA of the CDR3 is TGTGCCAGCAGCTTAGGGGCGGGCCTCTCGAACACTGAAGCTTTCTTT.

This chain links TRBV7-9 with TRBJ1-3; 7 positions match TRBD1. V shed 1 base and J 7 bases; nucleotides not matched to a gene: 4. The germline V gene has CDR1 SEHNR and CDR2 FQNEAQ (reference sequence). This CDR3 comprises 14 residues. The DNA for the CDR3 is TGTGCCAGCAGCTTAGGACAGGGTATCAACACCATATATTTT. It codes for CASSLGQGINTIYF. Filled out from reference TRBV7-9 and TRBJ1-3, the complete variable domain reads DTGVSQNPRHKITKRGQNVTFRCDPISEHNRLYWYRQTLGQGPEFLTYFQNEAQLEKSRLLSDRFSAERPKGSFSTLEIQRTEQGDSAMYLCASSLGQGINTIYFGEGSWLTVV.

For the CDR3, the DNA is TGCGCCAGCAGCTTACTAACCGGGACAGGGGGCGGGACTGGCTACACCTTC. Encoded protein: CASSLLTGTGGGTGYTF. This rearrangement joins TRBV5-1 to TRBJ1-2, with TRBD1 identical over 12 bases. J gave up 7 bases and V 2 bases, and 12 bases lay outside the gene matches. The CDR3 runs to 17 residues. The germline CDR1 and CDR2 sequences are SGHRS and YFSETQ.

The rearrangement uses TRBV18 and TRBJ2-7, with D unclear. The germline gives CDR1 KGHSH, CDR2 LQKENI. V was shortened by 0 bases and J by 3 bases, with 9 bases between the two germline ends. The CDR3 length is 14 residues. The CDR3 DNA reads as TGTGCCAGCTCACCACCCGCAGCGTACTACGAGCAGTACTTC. This gives the protein CASSPPAAYYEQYF.

The gene calls are TRBV7-9 and TRBJ1-4, with D possibly being TRBD1 (6 bases). Per germline, CDR1 SEHNR and CDR2 FQNEAQ (reference sequence). Between the trimmed V and J ends, which lost 5 bases and 8 bases, there was a span of 12 bases. The length of the CDR3 is 13 residues. For the CDR3, the DNA is TGTGCCAGCAGCCCACCAGGGGAGGAAAAACTGTTTTTT. This codes for CASSPPGEEKLFF. Supplemented by reference TRBV7-9 and TRBJ1-4, the full variable domain reads DTGVSQNPRHKITKRGQNVTFRCDPISEHNRLYWYRQTLGQGPEFLTYFQNEAQLEKSRLLSDRFSAERPKGSFSTLEIQRTEQGDSAMYLCASSPPGEEKLFFGSGTQLSVL.

Comments on this clone: One junction end does not reproduce the germline sequence, and a read error may be involved. This sequence joins TRBV7-7 and TRBJ2-3, with D uncertain. This CDR3 spans 13 amino acids. Germline V gives CDR1 SSHAT, CDR2 FNYEAQ (reference sequence). CDR3: CASSPQSTDTQYF. The CDR3 DNA follows: TGTGCTAGCAGCCCCCAGAGCACAGATACGCAGTATTTT.

V gene TRBV18 combines with J gene TRBJ1-1, with D hard to call. Germline CDR1 KGHSH, CDR2 LQKENI. Between the trimmed V and J ends, which lost 3 bases and 4 bases, there was a span of 18 bases. This CDR3 is 16 amino acids long. The CDR3 DNA is TGTGCCAGCTCACCTGAAACGAGGGTCCCGGGCACTGAAGCTTTCTTT. Translating gives CASSPETRVPGTEAFF.

The gene calls are TRBV15 and TRBJ2-3; 7 nucleotides match TRBD2. The CDR3 extends over 15 amino acids. V trimming: 1 base; J trimming: 4 bases; junction bases outside the gene matches: 5. Germline CDR1 and CDR2: LNHNV and YYDKDF (reference sequence). The CDR3: CATSRGTGGPDTQYF. CDR3 nucleotides: TGTGCCACCAGCAGAGGGACGGGAGGTCCAGATACGCAGTATTTT.